Each of the 20 T cell receptor beta chains below was sequenced from the same sample in a study of T cells after yellow fever vaccination. TCRdb ran MiXCR on the 5' RACE reads and lists one entry per CDR3 protein. The table lists about 220,000 distinct CDR3 sequences, less than 3.5% of them singletons, with around 3.2% in the top ten. The sequences come from CD4+ T cells sorted from PBMCs, collected 10 days after the yellow fever booster vaccination. The receptor set was obtained from a young man who received the YFV17D yellow fever vaccine.

This clonotype was recorded many times. V gene TRBV6-5 combines with J gene TRBJ2-7; maybe TRBD1 (6 bases). Looked up from germline, CDR1 is MNHEY and CDR2 is SVGAGI. The CDR3 has 13 residues. The V gene lost 5 bases and the J gene lost 6 bases, with 14 bases spanning the gap. The CDR3 DNA reads as TGTGCCAGCAGTCCACAGGGAAGAACCGAGCAGTACTTC. Its protein is CASSPQGRTEQYF.

The chain carries TRBV7-9 and TRBJ2-1, with 7 bases fitting TRBD2. The V segment lost 5 bases and the J segment 6 bases; nucleotides outside the gene matches: 1. Germline V lookup: CDR1 SEHNR, CDR2 FQNEAQ (reference sequence). This CDR3 contains 12 residues. The CDR3 nucleotides are TGTGCCAGCAGCGGGAGGGGCAATGAGCAGTTCTTC. Encoded protein: CASSGRGNEQFF.

This clonotype was seen at least ten times. V gene TRBV7-6 combines with J gene TRBJ1-2; D unclear. The V gene lost 5 bases and the J gene lost 0 bases, with 16 bases spanning the gap. The CDR3 has 16 amino acids. Germline V gene sequence: CDR1 SGHVS, CDR2 FNYEAQ. The CDR3 reads CASSPLPAASNYGYTF. CDR3 sequence (DNA): TGTGCCAGCAGCCCCCTCCCAGCGGCTTCTAACTATGGCTACACCTTC.

The chain carries TRBV5-4 and TRBJ2-1; TRBD1 is a possible D gene (6 bases). The CDR3 runs 13 residues. Germline CDR1 SGHNT, CDR2 YYREEE (reference sequence). V was shortened by 2 bases and J by 12 bases, with 15 bases between the two germline ends. CDR3 sequence (DNA): TGTGCCAGCAGCTTAGAGTCTGGGGGCGGGCAGTTCTTC. Protein sequence: CASSLESGGGQFF.

V gene TRBV18 combines with J gene TRBJ2-7; maybe TRBD1 (6 bases). CDR3 length: 15 residues. Germline V gene sequence: CDR1 KGHSH, CDR2 LQKENI. Trimming stripped 5 bases from V and 9 bases from J, with 23 bases between. This chain's CDR3 is CASSSGQIAYDGQYF. The CDR3 DNA is TGTGCCAGCTCATCCGGACAGATAGCCTACGATGGGCAGTACTTC. The full variable domain, rest sourced from reference TRBV18 and TRBJ2-7, is NAGVMQNPRHLVRRRGQEARLRCSPMKGHSHVYWYRQLPEEGLKFMVYLQKENIIDESGMPKERFSAEFPKEGPSILRIQQVVRGDSAAYFCASSSGQIAYDGQYFGPGTRLTVT.

This clonotype was counted between two and nine times. V is TRBV20-1 and J is TRBJ1-6; D perhaps matches TRBD1 (5 bases). The CDR3 sequence is 14 residues long. Germline lookup yields CDR1 DFQATT and CDR2 SNEGSKA (reference sequence). V dropped 6 bases and J dropped 2 bases, with 11 bases sitting between them. The CDR3 DNA reads TGCAGTGCGGGCCGACAGACCTATAATTCACCCCTCCACTTT. Translation: CSAGRQTYNSPLHF.

This clonotype has ten or more counts. This chain uses TRBV5-8 with TRBJ2-1, with D maybe TRBD1 (8 bases). The germline V and J ends were trimmed by 3 bases and 1 base, with 11 bases remaining between them. CDR3 length: 15 amino acids. CDR1 and CDR2 from the germline V gene are SGHTS and YDEGEE. The CDR3 here is CASSSQGGSYNEQFF. As DNA, the CDR3 is TGTGCCAGCAGCTCACAGGGGGGGTCCTACAATGAGCAGTTCTTC.

The V gene is TRBV19, the J gene TRBJ2-1, with D uncertain. Trimming cost V 3 bases and J 10 bases, with 16 bases left between them. The CDR3 sequence is 14 residues long. Germline V gene data show CDR1 as LNHDA and CDR2 as SQIVND (reference sequence). This chain's CDR3 is CASSISSTSGEQFF. Here the CDR3 DNA reads TGTGCCAGTAGTATCAGCTCGACCAGTGGGGAGCAGTTCTTC. Complete variable domain (other parts from reference TRBV19 and TRBJ2-1): DGGITQSPKYLFRKEGQNVTLSCEQNLNHDAMYWYRQDPGQGLRLIYYSQIVNDFQKGDIAEGYSVSREKKESFPLTVTSAQKNPTAFYLCASSISSTSGEQFFGPGTRLTVL.

The chain couples TRBV12-3 or TRBV12-4 to TRBJ1-1; no reliable D call. Trimming shortened V by 1 base and J by 10 bases, and 13 bases separated the two germline ends. The CDR3 has 13 amino acids. The CDR3 is CASSLEEPYRAFF. As DNA, the CDR3 is TGTGCCAGCAGTTTAGAGGAACCATACAGAGCTTTCTTT.

The chain has TRBV29-1 and TRBJ2-1; D is undetermined. Trimming removed 3 bases from V and 0 bases from J, with 9 bases in between. Germline V gives CDR1 SQVTM, CDR2 ANQGSEA. This CDR3 comprises 14 residues. CDR3 DNA: TGCAGCGTTGATGACGTTTCCTCCTACAATGAGCAGTTCTTC. Protein sequence: CSVDDVSSYNEQFF.

V gene TRBV24-1 combines with J gene TRBJ2-7; D is unclear. Germline values: CDR1 KGHDR, CDR2 SFDVKD. Trimming shortened V by 1 base and J by 0 bases, and 18 bases separated the two germline ends. The CDR3 covers 18 residues. For the CDR3, the DNA is TGTGCCACCAGTGATTTTGGCACGGCCAGGCGAAGCTCCTACGAGCAGTACGTC. Residues: CATSDFGTARRSSYEQYV.

This clonotype was seen repeatedly, ten times or more. The chain links TRBV5-1 to TRBJ2-7, with a possible D match to TRBD2 (7 bases). The germline gives CDR1 SGHRS, CDR2 YFSETQ. CDR3 length: 15 amino acids. The germline V and J ends were trimmed by 3 bases and 2 bases, with 15 bases remaining between them. CDR3 region: CASSSPGGRTYEQYF. The CDR3 DNA is TGCGCCAGCAGCTCCCCGGGGGGCAGGACCTACGAGCAGTACTTC.

This clonotype has only a few counts. The genes are TRBV7-2 and TRBJ1-6; D is undetermined. Germline loops: CDR1 SGHTA, CDR2 FQGNSA. CDR3 length: 17 residues. Trimming cost V 5 bases and J 0 bases, with 14 bases left between them. The CDR3 loop reads CASSPQQSSSYNSPLHF. The CDR3 bases are TGTGCCAGCAGCCCTCAACAGAGCAGCTCCTATAATTCACCCCTCCACTTT.

The rearrangement uses TRBV7-2 and TRBJ2-5; D gene unclear. CDR1 is SGHTA and CDR2 is FQGNSA in the germline V gene. This CDR3 spans 14 amino acids. V lost 2 bases, J lost 2 bases, and 9 bases lay in between. This chain's CDR3 is CASSLLGSQETQYF. CDR3 coding DNA: TGTGCCAGCAGCTTATTGGGCAGTCAAGAGACCCAGTACTTC.

This clonotype was found many times. The rearrangement uses TRBV5-1 and TRBJ1-6; the match to TRBD1 covers 9 bases. Germline CDR1 and CDR2: SGHRS and YFSETQ. This CDR3 region has 15 residues. The trim removed 1 base at V and 9 bases at J, leaving 5 bases unmatched. CDR3 DNA sequence: TGCGCCAGCAGCTTGACAGGGGGCGAACGTTCACCCCTCCACTTT. Translated: CASSLTGGERSPLHF.

This clonotype was counted ten times or more. The chain links TRBV5-5 to TRBJ1-1, with D possibly being TRBD1 (5 bases). Germline CDR1 reads SGHKS; CDR2 reads YYEKEE (reference sequence). The CDR3 totals 14 residues. The V end lost 5 bases, the J end lost 11 bases, and 22 bases lay between the germline ends. The CDR3 sequence: CASRSIRGGVRAFF. The CDR3 nucleotides are TGTGCCAGCAGGTCGATTAGGGGAGGAGTACGCGCTTTCTTT. The entire variable domain, with the rest obtained from reference TRBV5-5 and TRBJ1-1, is as follows: DAGVTQSPTHLIKTRGQQVTLRCSPISGHKSVSWYQQVLGQGPQFIFQYYEKEERGRGNFPDRFSARQFPNYSSELNVNALLLGDSALYLCASRSIRGGVRAFFGQGTRLTVV.

V and J are TRBV5-1 and TRBJ1-2, with D perhaps TRBD1 (6 bases). The CDR3 is 12 amino acids. V lost 5 bases and J 10 bases, leaving 15 bases between the germline ends. Germline V CDR1 and CDR2: SGHRS, YFSETQ. The CDR3 sequence: CASSGQFEDYTF. CDR3 sequence (DNA): TGCGCCAGCAGTGGACAGTTTGAGGACTACACCTTC. Full variable domain (missing parts from reference TRBV5-1 and TRBJ1-2): KAGVTQTPRYLIKTRGQQVTLSCSPISGHRSVSWYQQTPGQGLQFLFEYFSETQRNKGNFPGRFSGRQFSNSRSEMNVSTLELGDSALYLCASSGQFEDYTFGSGTRLTVV.

There are many counts of this clonotype. J is TRBJ2-7 and V is TRBV25-1; unclear D gene. This CDR3 region has 16 residues. V was cut by 5 bases and J by 0 bases, with 17 bases left in between. Germline assignment: CDR1 MGHDK and CDR2 SYGVNS. In DNA form, the CDR3 reads TGTGCCAGCAGTTGCCTCAAACGGATTCCCTCCTACGAGCAGTACGTC. The encoded protein is CASSCLKRIPSYEQYV.

This clonotype was recorded many times. The J gene is TRBJ2-2, the V gene TRBV7-8; D not certain. Germline CDR1 reads SGHVS; CDR2 reads FQNEAQ. Trimming removed 5 bases from V and 6 bases from J, with 7 bases in between. The CDR3 runs to 12 residues. CDR3 amino acids: CASSTSPGELFF. In DNA form, the CDR3 reads TGTGCCAGCAGCACCAGCCCCGGGGAGCTGTTTTTT.

This clonotype was counted ten times or more. This chain connects TRBV5-1 to TRBJ2-7, with 9 nucleotides matching TRBD1. V gave up 4 bases and J gave up 2 bases; unmatched junction bases: 4. There are 14 residues in the CDR3. In germline, CDR1 is SGHRS, CDR2 YFSETQ. CDR3 loop: CASSKGQGTYEQYF. As DNA, the CDR3 is TGCGCCAGCAGCAAAGGACAGGGGACCTACGAGCAGTACTTC.